This T cell receptor beta chain was captured by sequencing in a study of blood T cell repertoires in COVID-19. Study in general: Samples representing acute and convalescent COVID-19 were sourced from the United States, Italy and Spain.

Participant ages covered roughly 18 to 89 years across about 22 US areas. Two negative PCRs, clearance, or symptom resolution had been documented for recovered Cohort 3 donors. The CDR3 spans 15 residues. The germline CDR1 and CDR2 sequences are MDHEN and SYDVKM. The V end was cut by 3 bases, the J end by 0 bases, with 8 bases between. Original processing methods: Amplification of reference gene primers provided the estimated nucleated cell counts. Generated by immunoSEQ multiplex PCR, the TCRdb table keeps only in-frame clones and is missing some. The V and J calls and the clone size are those of that table, but D and trimming were determined from the DNA. The table records 300,000 to 350,000 clones, roughly 89% of them present only once.

The sequenced material came from PBMCs or T cells enriched from blood (not recorded which). The rearrangement joins TRBV28 to TRBJ2-2, with D perhaps matching TRBD2 (5 bases). This TCR was sampled from a woman aged 25-40 years who had recovered from COVID-19. This CDR3 is CASSFGLTNTGELFF. Here the CDR3 DNA reads TGTGCCAGCAGTTTCGGACTTACGAACACCGGGGAGCTGTTTTTT.